This is a list of T cell receptor beta chains from one sample in a study of blood T cell repertoires in COVID-19. This table comes from immunoSEQ multiplex PCR, and its TCRdb copy is limited to in-frame clones, with some not included. The repertoire holds some 290,000 clones, with roughly 91% as singletons. Sample: PBMCs or T cells enriched from blood (not recorded which). These receptors were collected from a woman aged 25 to 39 who had recovered from COVID-19. CDR3s include the opening cysteine and the closing phenylalanine or tryptophan. The D gene is left open where the match is weak. Some rows mark clone size as missing; the rest say once, few, many or name a class of expanded clone.

>TRBV6-1|TRBJ2-4|NA|NA
TGTGCCAGCAGTGAGAGACGGCAGGGTGCCAAAAACATTCAGTACTTC
CASSERRQGAKNIQYF
>TRBV25-1|TRBJ2-1|NA|NA
TGTGCCAGCAGTGAATACGCAGGCGCCAATGAGCAGTTCTTC
CASSEYAGANEQFF
>TRBV27|TRBJ2-1|TRBD2|NA
TGTGCCAGCTGGGGACTAGCGGGATCCTACAATGAGCAGTTCTTC
CASWGLAGSYNEQFF
>TRBV19|TRBJ1-6|NA|NA
TGTGCCAGTATGGAGGTGGGGGCGTCAGGCCCATCACCCCTCCACTTT
CASMEVGASGPSPLHF
>TRBV5-1|TRBJ1-4|TRBD1|NA
TGCGCCAGCAGCCCGGGACAGGGAGGAGAAAAACTGTTTTTT
CASSPGQGGEKLFF
>TRBV16|TRBJ2-1|NA|NA
TGTGCCAGCAGTACTAGTGTTCATGAGCAGTTCTTC
CASSTSVHEQFF
>TRBV4-2|TRBJ2-5|TRBD1|NA
TGTGCCAGCAGCCGGGACAGGCACCAAGAGACCCAGTACTTC
CASSRDRHQETQYF
>TRBV10-3|TRBJ1-6|TRBD1|NA
TGTGCCATCAGTGAGCGTTTCTTGGGACAGGGTAATTCACCCCTCCACTTT
CAISERFLGQGNSPLHF
>TRBV5-4|TRBJ2-2|TRBD1|NA
TGTGCCAGCAGCTTTGGACAGGGCAACGGGGAGCTGTTTTTT
CASSFGQGNGELFF
>TRBV12-3/TRBV12-4|TRBJ2-2|NA|NA
TGTGCCTACGCACAGGCGAACACCGGGGAGCTGTTTTTT
CAYAQANTGELFF
>TRBV5-6|TRBJ1-4|NA|once
TGTGCCAGCAGCTTGGGGGACACTGAAAAACTGTTTTTT
CASSLGDTEKLFF
>TRBV6-6|TRBJ2-1|TRBD1|NA
TGTGCCAGCAGTCGCTCCGGGACAGGGGCCCCCTACAATGAGCAGTTCTTC
CASSRSGTGAPYNEQFF
>TRBV15|TRBJ2-3|NA|NA
TGTGCCACCAGCAGAGATCCGGGGAGCACAGATACGCAGTATTTT
CATSRDPGSTDTQYF
>TRBV3-1/TRBV3-2|TRBJ2-7|NA|few
TGTGCCAGCAGCCAAGATCGGTACGAGCAGTACTTC
CASSQDRYEQYF
>TRBV5-1|TRBJ2-7|NA|NA
TGCGCCAGCAGCTTGTATTCCCAGCAGTACTTC
CASSLYSQQYF
>TRBV7-2|TRBJ1-5|TRBD1|NA
TGTGCCAGCAGCCCCGGACAGGGACTGGGTCAGCCCCAGCATTTT
CASSPGQGLGQPQHF
>TRBV3-1/TRBV3-2|TRBJ1-2|NA|NA
TGTGCCAGCAGCCACCTCGAGGGTACTTTGGGCTACACCTTC
CASSHLEGTLGYTF
>TRBV10-3|TRBJ1-5|TRBD1|once
TGTGCCATCAGGGCGGACAGGGTGGGTCAGCCCCAGCATTTT
CAIRADRVGQPQHF
>TRBV9|TRBJ1-1|NA|once
TGTGCCAGCAGCGCCCTGGGGAGCACTGAAGCTTTCTTT
CASSALGSTEAFF
>TRBV19|TRBJ2-1|TRBD2|NA
TGTGCCAGTAGTCTTCAGACTAGCGGGAGTCTAAGCTCCTACAATGAGCAGTTCTTC
CASSLQTSGSLSSYNEQFF